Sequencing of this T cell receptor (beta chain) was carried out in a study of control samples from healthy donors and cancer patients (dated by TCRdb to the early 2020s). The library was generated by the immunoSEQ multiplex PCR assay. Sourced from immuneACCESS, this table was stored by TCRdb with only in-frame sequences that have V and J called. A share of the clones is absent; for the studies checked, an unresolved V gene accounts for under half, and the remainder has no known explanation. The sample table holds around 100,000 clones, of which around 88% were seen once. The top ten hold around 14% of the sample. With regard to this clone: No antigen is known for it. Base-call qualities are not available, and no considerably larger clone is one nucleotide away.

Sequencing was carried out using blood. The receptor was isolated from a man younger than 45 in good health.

For the CDR3, the sequence is CATSPRRGYNEQFF. The DNA sequence follows: TGTGCCACCAGCCCGCGCCGGGGTTACAATGAGCAGTTCTTC. This sequence uses TRBV15 and TRBJ2-1; a tentative D match to TRBD2 spans 5 bases. V was cut back by 5 bases and J by 4 bases, leaving a gap of 12 bases between them. Via the germline V gene (reference sequence), CDR1 is LNHNV and CDR2 YYDKDF. The CDR3, cysteine through phenylalanine, is 14 amino acids long. Only the CDR3 portion is preserved as DNA: 42 bases, with reading frame beginning at the first base. Here the CDR3 is joined to the reference TRBV15 and TRBJ2-1 genes, and the full variable domain is: DAMVIQNPRYQVTQFGKPVTLSCSQTLNHNVMYWYQQKSSQAPKLLFHYYDKDFNNEADTPDNFQSRRPNTSFCFLDIRSPGLGDTAMYLCATSPRRGYNEQFFGPGTRLTVL.